This T cell receptor (beta chain) was obtained from a study of blood T cell repertoires in COVID-19. Turning to the study itself: Acute and convalescent COVID-19 samples came from the United States, Italy and Spain. PBMCs, B-cell-depleted T cells, or T cells provided the cDNA or gDNA that made up the material.

Assay: immunoSEQ multiplex PCR; the TCRdb copy retains only in-frame clones and omits some. The sample includes 75,000 to 80,000 clones, around 91% of them seen just once. Per germline, CDR1 SGHRS and CDR2 YFSETQ. Trimming took off 0 bases at V and 0 bases at J, with 5 bases between the two ends. CDR3 length: 14 amino acids. This TCR was recovered from a human donor in a cohort sampled during active COVID-19. The V gene is TRBV5-1, the J gene TRBJ2-3; no firm D call. Input material: peripheral blood. The CDR3 region has the DNA TGCGCCAGCAGCTTGGGGCAGAGCACAGATACGCAGTATTTT. Its protein product is CASSLGQSTDTQYF.